The table lists the clone carrying this T cell receptor (beta chain) with many counts. The data were taken from a study of HIV-infected children after antiretroviral therapy interruption. On the study more broadly: Interruption-arm sampling covered weeks 0, 12, interruption end (24 or 48), and about 3 years post-study.

Treatment noted: PENTA 11 planned treatment interruption arm or continuous ART arm. The CDR3 extends over 15 amino acids. CDR1 and CDR2 from the germline V gene are SEHNR and FQNEAQ (reference sequence). V shed 5 bases and J 3 bases; nucleotides not matched to a gene: 2. A 3' RACE protocol on RNA, with unique molecular identifiers, produced the TCR library. TCRdb redid the calling of the 3' RACE reads with MiXCR, one entry per CDR3 protein. The data contain about 83,000 distinct CDR3 sequences, about 7% of them singletons. This chain connects TRBV7-9 to TRBJ2-3; the match to TRBD2 covers 13 bases. The TCR was taken from a pool of human donors with HIV. The starting material was CD45RA+ CD4+ T cells from PBMCs, pooled from several time points, obtained from a donor given antiretroviral therapy, either interrupted or continuous. Subset defined: naive CD4+ CD45RA+ CD45RO- T cells. CDR3 DNA sequence: TGTGCCAGCAGCATACTAGCGGGGGGGACAGATACGCAGTATTTT. This sequence encodes CASSILAGGTDTQYF.